A single sample gave rise to the 30 T cell receptor beta chains below, sequenced in a study of cytomegalovirus exposure and HLA in healthy donors. Only in-frame clones appear in the TCRdb table, and some are missing; sequencing was by immunoSEQ multiplex PCR. The repertoire has 220,000 or so clones, over 80% of them found once; the top ten carry roughly 5.7%. Material for sequencing was PBMCs. Every receptor here comes from a woman aged 18-29 years in good health and CMV-seronegative.

V and J are TRBV9 and TRBJ2-7; D is unclear. The CDR3 spans 15 residues. The germline V gene has CDR1 SGDLS and CDR2 YYNGEE. V lost 0 bases and J lost 2, with 12 bases in between. The CDR3: CASSVGPLGAYEQYF. The CDR3, as DNA: TGTGCCAGCAGCGTAGGGCCCCTGGGTGCCTACGAGCAGTACTTC.

There are a few counts of this clone. The chain couples TRBV7-6 to TRBJ2-1, with D perhaps TRBD2 (5 bases). The CDR3 is 12 amino acids. Germline V gene data show CDR1 as SGHVS and CDR2 as FNYEAQ. Trimming removed 2 bases from V and 9 bases from J, with 8 bases in between. The CDR3 region has the DNA TGTGCCAGCAGCTTAACTAGTCGTGAGCAGTTCTTC. Translation: CASSLTSREQFF.

The rearrangement links TRBV7-9 to TRBJ1-2; 7 bases agree with TRBD1. This CDR3 spans 18 amino acids. The ends lost 2 bases at V and 2 bases at J; junction bases unmatched: 14. CDR1 and CDR2 (germline): SEHNR, FQNEAQ (reference sequence). The CDR3 reads CASSLMVGRQGTNYGYTF. The CDR3, as DNA: TGTGCCAGCAGCTTAATGGTGGGACGACAGGGCACGAACTATGGCTACACCTTC. The full variable domain, completed using reference TRBV7-9 and TRBJ1-2, is DTGVSQNPRHKITKRGQNVTFRCDPISEHNRLYWYRQTLGQGPEFLTYFQNEAQLEKSRLLSDRFSAERPKGSFSTLEIQRTEQGDSAMYLCASSLMVGRQGTNYGYTFGSGTRLTVV.

J is TRBJ1-5 and V is TRBV5-8; TRBD1 agrees at 8 bases. The CDR3 length is 17 residues. With 3 bases clipped from V and 0 bases from J, the junction kept 8 bases outside the gene matches. Germline V gene lookup returns CDR1 SGHTS and CDR2 YDEGEE. The CDR3 loop reads CASSSGTGAYSNQPQHF. Here the CDR3 DNA reads TGTGCCAGCAGCTCCGGGACAGGAGCCTATAGCAATCAGCCCCAGCATTTT.

This clone has only one observation. The chain couples TRBV7-3 to TRBJ1-1; D is undetermined. V lost 1 base and J 1 base, leaving 10 bases between the germline ends. The germline V gene encodes CDR1 SGHTA and CDR2 FQGTGA. The CDR3 extends over 15 amino acids. The CDR3 sequence: CASSLSGLSNTEAFF. In nucleotides, the CDR3 is TGTGCCAGCAGCTTAAGTGGACTCTCGAACACTGAAGCTTTCTTT.

The CDR3 sequence: CASSDAAGGLPGELFF. The CDR3, as DNA: TGTGCCAGCAGCGATGCAGCGGGAGGGCTCCCCGGGGAGCTGTTTTTT. The rearrangement joins TRBV5-4 to TRBJ2-2; 10 bases agree with TRBD2. This CDR3 spans 16 amino acids. The junction had 9 bases not matched to a gene; V was cut back by 4 bases and J by 6 bases. Germline CDR1 SGHNT, CDR2 YYREEE (reference sequence).

This rearrangement joins TRBV28 to TRBJ1-2; a possible D gene is TRBD1 (5 bases). V was trimmed by 2 bases and J by 5 bases, leaving 15 bases between them. Germline CDR1 reads MDHEN; CDR2 reads SYDVKM. This CDR3 has 15 residues. The CDR3 region is CASSLGTQGFYGYTF. The DNA of the CDR3 is TGTGCCAGCAGTTTAGGCACGCAGGGATTTTATGGCTACACCTTC.

This chain links TRBV6-1 with TRBJ2-7; possibly TRBD1 for D (5 bases). V was clipped by 3 bases and J by 10 bases, with 19 bases between them. Germline V gene data show CDR1 as MNHNS and CDR2 as SASEGT. The CDR3 covers 14 residues. CDR3 residues: CASSEGPVSGHQYF. The CDR3 DNA is TGTGCCAGCAGTGAGGGGCCGGTATCCGGGCATCAGTACTTC.

The J gene is TRBJ1-2, the V gene TRBV27; D unresolved. Germline values: CDR1 MNHEY, CDR2 SMNVEV (reference sequence). The CDR3 totals 14 residues. Trimming took 5 bases from V and 6 from J, leaving 16 bases between them. Here the CDR3 DNA reads TGTGCCAGCAGTCTTCAAGGGCCACGGCATGGCTACACCTTC. It encodes CASSLQGPRHGYTF.

The rearrangement links TRBV4-1 to TRBJ2-5, with a tentative D call TRBD1 (5 bases). This CDR3 spans 15 amino acids. The germline V and J ends were trimmed by 1 base and 7 bases, with 16 bases remaining between them. Germline V gene sequence: CDR1 MGHRA, CDR2 YSYEKL. CDR3 nucleotide sequence: TGCGCCAGCAGCCAAGGTCAACAGGTGAAGGGGACCCAGTACTTC. Residues: CASSQGQQVKGTQYF.

The chain has TRBV5-1 and TRBJ2-7; D is unclear. Trimming removed 2 bases at V and 1 base at J, with 10 bases between. The CDR3 spans 14 residues. In germline, CDR1 is SGHRS, CDR2 YFSETQ. As DNA, the CDR3 is TGCGCCAGCAGCTTCGGTCTGGGTTCCTACGAGCAGTACTTC. It codes for CASSFGLGSYEQYF.

The chain combines TRBV13 with TRBJ2-7, with no clear D. Per the germline V gene, CDR1 is PRHDT and CDR2 is FYEKMQ (reference sequence). The CDR3 runs to 12 residues. The V and J ends lost 10 bases and 6 bases respectively, with 16 bases between them. This chain's CDR3 is CATAVGAAEQYF. CDR3 DNA: TGTGCCACGGCCGTGGGCGCCGCCGAGCAGTACTTC.

V is TRBV5-6 and J is TRBJ2-2; TRBD2 aligns across 8 bases. Per the germline V gene, CDR1 is SGHDT and CDR2 is YYEEEE. The CDR3 consists of 14 residues. V shed 0 bases, J shed 8 bases, and the junction held 3 bases outside the gene matches. CDR3 in DNA: TGTGCCAGCAGCTTGGCGGGAGGGGTTGGGGAGCTGTTTTTT. This sequence encodes CASSLAGGVGELFF.

The genes are TRBV7-3 and TRBJ2-7, with 8 bases lining up with TRBD1. CDR1 is SGHTA and CDR2 is FQGTGA in the germline V gene. This CDR3 comprises 14 residues. Unmatched junction bases numbered 6, after V lost 5 bases and J lost 3 bases. The CDR3 DNA follows: TGTGCCAGCAGCCCGACAGGGGATAGCTACGAGCAGTACTTC. Translating gives CASSPTGDSYEQYF.

The chain carries TRBV7-8 and TRBJ1-2; 12 positions match TRBD1. The CDR3 runs to 15 residues. Losses at the gene ends were 5 bases for V and 7 bases for J; bases not matched to a gene: 8. Germline CDR1 and CDR2: SGHVS and FQNEAQ. The CDR3 sequence is CASSHRDRGQGGYTF. The CDR3 nucleotides are TGTGCCAGCAGCCACCGGGACAGGGGGCAGGGTGGCTACACCTTC.

V gene TRBV10-3 combines with J gene TRBJ1-1, with unresolved D. Trimming stripped 0 bases from V and 11 bases from J, with 10 bases between. CDR3 size: 12 residues. Germline assignment: CDR1 ENHRY and CDR2 SYGVKD. The CDR3 region has the DNA TGTGCCATCAGTGAGTCGGTCAGTCGGGCTTTCTTT. Translating it yields CAISESVSRAFF.

The chain links TRBV7-2 to TRBJ2-7; 11 nucleotides line up with TRBD2. This CDR3 region has 15 residues. V shed 5 bases, J shed 1 base, and the junction held 4 bases outside the gene matches. Germline assignment: CDR1 SGHTA and CDR2 FQGNSA. The CDR3 reads CASSVGLAASYEQYF. CDR3 sequence (DNA): TGTGCCAGCAGCGTGGGACTAGCGGCATCCTACGAGCAGTACTTC.

This chain uses TRBV15 with TRBJ1-6; D perhaps matches TRBD1 (6 bases). Trimming removed 0 bases from V and 7 bases from J, with 13 bases in between. This CDR3 has 16 residues. CDR1 is LNHNV and CDR2 is YYDKDF in the germline V gene (reference sequence). DNA for the CDR3: TGTGCCACCAGCAGAGACGCAGGGGCCCCCAATTCACCCCTCCACTTT. This gives the protein CATSRDAGAPNSPLHF.

This clone was recorded at least ten times. The rearrangement uses TRBV7-2 and TRBJ1-2; 8 bases align to TRBD1. After removal of 2 bases from V and 2 bases from J, the junction contained 1 base not matched to a gene. CDR1 and CDR2 (germline): SGHTA, FQGNSA. CDR3 length: 14 amino acids. DNA for the CDR3: TGTGCCAGCAGCTTACAGGGGGCAAACTATGGCTACACCTTC. It codes for CASSLQGANYGYTF.

J is TRBJ2-7 and V is TRBV6-1, with a tentative D call TRBD1 (5 bases). The CDR3 length is 13 residues. Germline assignment: CDR1 MNHNS and CDR2 SASEGT. With 1 base removed from V and 3 bases from J, the gap between germline ends came to 7 bases. The CDR3 coding sequence is TGTGCCAGCAGTGAAGGACAGCTCTACGAGCAGTACTTC. Its translation is CASSEGQLYEQYF.

As DNA, the CDR3 is TGTGCCATCAGCGAAAGACACCTTGGCTGGGAGACCCAGTACTTC. This sequence encodes CAISERHLGWETQYF. The genes are TRBV10-3 and TRBJ2-5; D unresolved. There are 15 residues in the CDR3. V gave up 6 bases and J gave up 5 bases, with 19 bases separating them. Germline values: CDR1 ENHRY, CDR2 SYGVKD.

The J gene is TRBJ1-5, the V gene TRBV5-1; D unclear. Germline CDR1 reads SGHRS; CDR2 reads YFSETQ. V dropped 4 bases and J dropped 0 bases, with 17 bases sitting between them. The length of the CDR3 is 17 residues. CDR3 coding DNA: TGCGCCAGCAGCCTGGGTCCAGTCGCTTATAGCAATCAGCCCCAGCATTTT. Residues: CASSLGPVAYSNQPQHF.

The rearrangement joins TRBV11-2 to TRBJ2-3; the D is unclear. The CDR3 contains 11 residues. CDR1 is SGHAT and CDR2 is FQNNGV in the germline V gene. V dropped 9 bases and J dropped 2 bases, with 6 bases sitting between them. The CDR3 nucleotides are TGTGCCAGTCACCACACAGATACGCAGTATTTT. Translated: CASHHTDTQYF.

The CDR3 sequence is CASRGQGAAEAFF. The CDR3 DNA reads TGTGCCAGCCGAGGACAGGGGGCCGCAGAAGCTTTCTTT. The rearrangement joins TRBV2 to TRBJ1-1, with TRBD1 matching over 11 bases. The CDR3 has 13 residues. Germline-derived CDR1 and CDR2 are SNHLY and FYNNEI. Trimming took 8 bases from V and 8 from J; bases not matched to a gene: 7.

The chain employs TRBV7-9 and TRBJ2-7, with 9 bases that match TRBD2. Germline V gene data show CDR1 as SEHNR and CDR2 as FQNEAQ (reference sequence). V dropped 3 bases and J dropped 3; count of bases not matched to a gene: 6. The CDR3 spans 15 residues. CDR3 in amino acids: CASSLKLAGIYEQYF. CDR3 sequence (DNA): TGTGCCAGCAGCTTGAAACTAGCGGGTATCTACGAGCAGTACTTC.

This clone was picked up a small number of times. The CDR3 nucleotides are TGCGCCAGCAGCCAAGGGGGGGGTATCTATTCACCCCTCCACTTT. Its translation is CASSQGGGIYSPLHF. This sequence joins TRBV4-1 and TRBJ1-6, with TRBD1 as a possible D gene (5 bases). Germline V gene data show CDR1 as MGHRA and CDR2 as YSYEKL. The CDR3 length is 15 residues. Trimming stripped 1 base from V and 8 bases from J, with 12 bases between.

This chain joins TRBV28 and TRBJ1-1, with a possible D match to TRBD1 (6 bases). V lost 6 bases and J lost 6, with 11 bases in between. CDR1 and CDR2 (germline): MDHEN, SYDVKM. The CDR3 extends over 12 amino acids. This CDR3 reads CASRLNRAEAFF. DNA of the CDR3: TGTGCCAGCAGATTAAACAGGGCTGAAGCTTTCTTT.

The CDR3 sequence is CASGLAPERAQYF. CDR3 coding DNA: TGTGCTAGTGGTTTGGCTCCAGAAAGAGCGCAGTATTTT. The V call is TRBV12-5, the J call TRBJ2-3; D unresolved. CDR3 size: 13 residues. The V and J ends lost 1 base and 10 bases respectively, with 12 bases between them. Germline CDR1 is LGHNT and CDR2 is FRNRAP.

This rearrangement joins TRBV30 to TRBJ1-2; maybe TRBD1 (5 bases). The CDR3 is made up of 14 amino acids. The V and J ends lost 3 bases and 4 bases respectively, with 15 bases between them. Germline V lookup: CDR1 GTSNPN, CDR2 SVGIG (reference sequence). For the CDR3, the DNA is TGTGCCTGGAGCAGGTTAGAGGGGACCTATGGCTACACCTTC. This translates into CAWSRLEGTYGYTF.

This clone turned up a few times. This chain links TRBV2 with TRBJ1-5, with no clear D. The length of the CDR3 is 15 residues. Trimming stripped 2 bases from V and 5 bases from J, with 13 bases between. The V gene's germline CDR1 is SNHLY and CDR2 FYNNEI. CDR3 in DNA: TGTGCCAGCAGTGAACCACGACTCCGGGATCAGCCCCAGCATTTT. Protein sequence: CASSEPRLRDQPQHF.